This entry lists 7 T cell receptor beta chains sequenced from one sample in a study of T cell clonality in common variable immunodeficiency. General study points: Fewer deletions and N-nucleotide insertions were reportedly seen in common variable immunodeficiency TCR beta sequences.

No antigen has been identified for these receptors. Measured with immunoSEQ multiplex PCR; TCRdb has only the in-frame clones, and not every one. The specimen gives around 13,000 clones without singletons; the ten biggest hold under 9.5%. The sequenced material came from peripheral blood mononuclear cells. These receptors originate from a human donor with common variable immunodeficiency.

Points on this clone: The read terminates 3 residues ahead of where the CDR3 ends, so the germline J gene completes it. The chain is built from TRBV18 and TRBJ1-1; 7 bases agree with TRBD1. CDR1 is KGHSH and CDR2 is LQKENI in the germline V gene. V was pared by 2 bases and J by 5 bases, with 11 bases of the junction left unmatched. The CDR3 extends over 16 amino acids. The chain's CDR3 is CASSPRGQPVGTEAFF. The DNA read from the CDR3 is TGTGCCAGCTCACCAAGGGGACAGCCGGTGGGTACTGAA.

Concerning this clone itself: The read stops 3 residues short of the end of the CDR3; the missing end is completed from the germline J gene. This sequence joins TRBV18 and TRBJ2-7, with 7 bases that match TRBD1. The CDR3 sequence is 13 residues long. The germline CDR1 and CDR2 sequences are KGHSH and LQKENI. Trimming removed 8 bases from V and 0 bases from J; junction bases left unmatched: 4. The sequenced part of the CDR3 DNA is TGTGCCAGCGCCCGGGACAGCTCCTACGAG. As protein: CASARDSSYE. The CDR3 reads in full as CASARDSSYEQYF.

About this clone: With the read ending 3 residues before the CDR3 end, the germline J gene is used to fill in that end. J is TRBJ2-7 and V is TRBV2; D uncertain. Germline CDR1 SNHLY, CDR2 FYNNEI. This CDR3 has 14 amino acids. Trimming took 6 bases from V and 0 from J, leaving 12 bases between them. CDR3 residues: CASRPETGSYEQYF. The CDR3 bases that were read are TGTGCCAGCAGGCCGGAGACGGGCTCCTACGAG.

A note on this clone: Coverage ceases 3 residues before the CDR3 finishes, and the germline J gene fills in the end. The chain combines TRBV19 with TRBJ1-5, with no clear D. Trimming took off 4 bases at V and 2 bases at J, with 15 bases between the two ends. This CDR3 is 16 amino acids long. Germline V CDR1 and CDR2: LNHDA, SQIVND (reference sequence). Incomplete CDR3 DNA: TGTGCCAGTAGTACATCGGCCGAAAGGGGCAATCAGCCC. Translated, it gives CASSTSAERGNQP. The whole CDR3 region reads CASSTSAERGNQPQHF. Looking up the rest from reference TRBV19 and TRBJ1-5 gives the full variable domain: DGGITQSPKYLFRKEGQNVTLSCEQNLNHDAMYWYRQDPGQGLRLIYYSQIVNDFQKGDIAEGYSVSREKKESFPLTVTSAQKNPTAFYLCASSTSAERGNQPQHFGDGTRLSIL.

This clone was picked up a small number of times. The CDR3 DNA, read in part, is TGTGCCAGCAGTGTCGGGAGACAGGGGATTTACGAG. Protein: CASSVGRQGIYE. The whole CDR3 is CASSVGRQGIYEQYF. The rearrangement joins TRBV2 to TRBJ2-7; 8 bases match TRBD1. The CDR3 end falls 3 residues outside the read, so it is completed with the germline J gene. V gave up 4 bases and J gave up 4 bases; unmatched junction bases: 9. The length of the CDR3 is 15 residues. Looked up from germline, CDR1 is SNHLY and CDR2 is FYNNEI.

The table lists this clone with a few counts. The read ends 3 residues early relative to the CDR3; the germline J gene fills the gap. The chain uses TRBV7-9 and TRBJ2-7; 11 positions agree with TRBD2. Trimming removed 4 bases from V and 6 bases from J; junction bases left unmatched: 8. Germline V gene lookup returns CDR1 SEHNR and CDR2 FQNEAQ (reference sequence). This CDR3 has 15 amino acids. The CDR3 bases that were read are TGTGCCAGCAGCTCAATAGCGGGGGGGCCCCCCGAG. Encoded protein: CASSSIAGGPPE. The entire CDR3 protein reads CASSSIAGGPPEQYF.

This clone is categorized as medium-sized (0.01 to 0.1%). The observed sequence ends 3 residues before the CDR3 terminus, with the missing tail filled in from the germline J gene. This chain joins TRBV19 and TRBJ2-5; 9 nucleotides align to TRBD2. V shed 5 bases, J shed 4 bases, and the junction held 11 bases outside the gene matches. Germline lookup yields CDR1 LNHDA and CDR2 SQIVND (reference sequence). CDR3 length: 16 amino acids. The part of the CDR3 DNA that was read is TGTGCCAGTAGTGGACCCCACGGCGGGGGGGCAGAGACC. Encoded protein: CASSGPHGGGAET. The CDR3 in its entirety is CASSGPHGGGAETQYF.